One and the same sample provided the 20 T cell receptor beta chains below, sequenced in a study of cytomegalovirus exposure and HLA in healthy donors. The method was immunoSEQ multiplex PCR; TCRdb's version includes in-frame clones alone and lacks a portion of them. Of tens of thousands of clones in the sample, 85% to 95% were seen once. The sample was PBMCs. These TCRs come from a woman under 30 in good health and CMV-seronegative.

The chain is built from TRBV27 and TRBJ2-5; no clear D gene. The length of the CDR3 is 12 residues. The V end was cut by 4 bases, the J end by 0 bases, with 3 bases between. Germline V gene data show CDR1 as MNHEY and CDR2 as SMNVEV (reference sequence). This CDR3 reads CASSSYQETQYF. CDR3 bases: TGTGCCAGCAGTTCGTACCAAGAGACCCAGTACTTC.

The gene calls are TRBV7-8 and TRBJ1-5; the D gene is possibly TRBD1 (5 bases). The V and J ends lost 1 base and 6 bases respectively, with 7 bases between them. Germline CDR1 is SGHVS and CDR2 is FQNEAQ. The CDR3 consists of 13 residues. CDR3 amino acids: CASSLGRVQPQHF. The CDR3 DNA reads TGTGCCAGCAGCTTAGGCAGGGTTCAGCCCCAGCATTTT.

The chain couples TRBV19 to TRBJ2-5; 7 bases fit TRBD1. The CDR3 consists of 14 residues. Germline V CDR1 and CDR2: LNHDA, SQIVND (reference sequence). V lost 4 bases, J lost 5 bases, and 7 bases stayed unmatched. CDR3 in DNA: TGTGCCAGTAGTAGGAGACAGGGAACTGAGACCCAGTACTTC. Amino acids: CASSRRQGTETQYF. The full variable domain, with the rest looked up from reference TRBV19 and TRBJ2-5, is DGGITQSPKYLFRKEGQNVTLSCEQNLNHDAMYWYRQDPGQGLRLIYYSQIVNDFQKGDIAEGYSVSREKKESFPLTVTSAQKNPTAFYLCASSRRQGTETQYFGPGTRLLVL.

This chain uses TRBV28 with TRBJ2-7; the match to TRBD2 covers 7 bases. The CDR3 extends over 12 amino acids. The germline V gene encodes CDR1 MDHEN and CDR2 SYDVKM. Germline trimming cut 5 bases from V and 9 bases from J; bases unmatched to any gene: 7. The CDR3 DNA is TGTGCCAGCAGTGCGGGGGTCACAGGGCAGTACTTC. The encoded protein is CASSAGVTGQYF.

CDR3 protein: CASSLGGQVVVSTF. As DNA, the CDR3 is TGTGCCAGCAGCTTGGGAGGACAGGTTGTAGTAAGCACCTTC. The chain joins TRBV5-6 to TRBJ1-2; TRBD1 aligns across 7 bases. Germline V CDR1 and CDR2: SGHDT, YYEEEE. The CDR3 consists of 14 residues. V was clipped by 0 bases and J by 13 bases; unmatched bases: 12.

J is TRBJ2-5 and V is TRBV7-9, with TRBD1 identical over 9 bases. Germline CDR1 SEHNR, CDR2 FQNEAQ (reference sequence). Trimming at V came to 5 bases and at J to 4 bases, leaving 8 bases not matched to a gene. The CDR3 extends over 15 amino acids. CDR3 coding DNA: TGTGCCAGCAGCCTCCCGGGACAGGGAGCAGAGACCCAGTACTTC. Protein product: CASSLPGQGAETQYF.

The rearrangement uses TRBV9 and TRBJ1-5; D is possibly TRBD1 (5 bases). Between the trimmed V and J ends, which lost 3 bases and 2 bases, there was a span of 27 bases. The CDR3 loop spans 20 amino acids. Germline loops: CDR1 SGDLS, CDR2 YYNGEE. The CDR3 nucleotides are TGTGCCAGCAGCGCCCCCACCGGGACGGATACTGGGAGGGGCAATCAGCCCCAGCATTTT. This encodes CASSAPTGTDTGRGNQPQHF.

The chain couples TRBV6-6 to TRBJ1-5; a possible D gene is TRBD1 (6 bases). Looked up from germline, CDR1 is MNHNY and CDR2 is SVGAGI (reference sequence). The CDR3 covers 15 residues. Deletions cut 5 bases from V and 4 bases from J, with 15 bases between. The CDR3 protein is CASSHQDSVNQPQHF. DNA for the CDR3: TGTGCCAGCAGTCACCAGGACAGTGTTAATCAGCCCCAGCATTTT.

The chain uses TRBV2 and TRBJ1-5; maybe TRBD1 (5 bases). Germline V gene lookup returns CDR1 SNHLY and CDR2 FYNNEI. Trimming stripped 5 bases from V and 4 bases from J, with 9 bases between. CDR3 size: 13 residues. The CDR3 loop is CASSPDRNQPQHF. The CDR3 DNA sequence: TGTGCCAGCAGTCCAGACAGAAATCAGCCCCAGCATTTT.

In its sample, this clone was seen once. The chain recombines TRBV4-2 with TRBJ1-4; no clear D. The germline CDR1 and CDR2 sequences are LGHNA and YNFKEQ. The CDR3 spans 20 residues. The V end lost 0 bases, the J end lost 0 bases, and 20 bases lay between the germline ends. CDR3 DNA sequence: TGTGCCAGCAGCCAAGAGGATGTGAAGTTTTGGGGAGCAACTAATGAAAAACTGTTTTTT. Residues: CASSQEDVKFWGATNEKLFF.

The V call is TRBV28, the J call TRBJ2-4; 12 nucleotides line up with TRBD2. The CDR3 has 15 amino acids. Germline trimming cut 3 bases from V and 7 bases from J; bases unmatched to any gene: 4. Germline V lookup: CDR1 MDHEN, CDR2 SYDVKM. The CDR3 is CASSFLAGGPNIQYF. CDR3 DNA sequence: TGTGCCAGCAGTTTTCTAGCGGGGGGGCCCAACATTCAGTACTTC.

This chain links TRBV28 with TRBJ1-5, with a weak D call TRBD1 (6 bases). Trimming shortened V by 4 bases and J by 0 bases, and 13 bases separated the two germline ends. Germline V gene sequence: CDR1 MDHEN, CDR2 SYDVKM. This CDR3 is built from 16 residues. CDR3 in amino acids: CASSSMDSLSNQPQHF. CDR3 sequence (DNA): TGTGCCAGCAGTTCAATGGACAGTCTTAGCAATCAGCCCCAGCATTTT.

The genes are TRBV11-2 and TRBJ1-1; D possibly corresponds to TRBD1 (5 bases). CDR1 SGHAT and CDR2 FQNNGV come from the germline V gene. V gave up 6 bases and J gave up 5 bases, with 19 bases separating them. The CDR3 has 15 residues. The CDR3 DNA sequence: TGTGCCAGCAGTATCCGAAGGGCAGGGAGGACTGAAGCTTTCTTT. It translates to CASSIRRAGRTEAFF.

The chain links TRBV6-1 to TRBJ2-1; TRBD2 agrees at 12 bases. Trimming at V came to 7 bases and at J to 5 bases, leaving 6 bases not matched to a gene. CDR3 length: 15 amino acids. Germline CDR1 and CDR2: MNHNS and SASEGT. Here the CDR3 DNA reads TGTGCCAGCAACCCACTAGCGGGGGGTCACAATGAGCAGTTCTTC. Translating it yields CASNPLAGGHNEQFF.

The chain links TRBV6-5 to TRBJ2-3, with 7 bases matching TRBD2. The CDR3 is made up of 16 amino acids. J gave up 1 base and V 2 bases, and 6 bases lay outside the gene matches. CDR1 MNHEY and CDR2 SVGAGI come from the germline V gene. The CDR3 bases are TGTGCCAGCAGTTACCGTCGTGGGGGGGGCACAGATACGCAGTATTTT. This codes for CASSYRRGGGTDTQYF.

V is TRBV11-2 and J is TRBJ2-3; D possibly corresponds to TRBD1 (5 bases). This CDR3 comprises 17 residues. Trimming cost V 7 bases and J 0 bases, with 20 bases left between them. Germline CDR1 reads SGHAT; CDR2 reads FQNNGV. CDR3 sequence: CASIPGWGGTSTDTQYF. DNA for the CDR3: TGTGCCAGCATCCCAGGGTGGGGCGGAACTAGCACAGATACGCAGTATTTT.

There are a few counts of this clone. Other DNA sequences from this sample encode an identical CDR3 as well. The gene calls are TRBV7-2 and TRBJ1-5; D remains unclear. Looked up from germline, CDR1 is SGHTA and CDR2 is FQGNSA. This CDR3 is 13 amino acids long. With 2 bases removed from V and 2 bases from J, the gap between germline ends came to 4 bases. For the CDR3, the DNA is TGTGCCAGCAGCTTACGGGGCAATCAGCCCCAGCATTTT. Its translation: CASSLRGNQPQHF.

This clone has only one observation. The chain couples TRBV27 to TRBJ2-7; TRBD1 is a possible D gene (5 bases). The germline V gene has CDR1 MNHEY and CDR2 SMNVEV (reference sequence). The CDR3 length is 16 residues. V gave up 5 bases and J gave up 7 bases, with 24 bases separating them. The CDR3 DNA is TGTGCCAGCAGTGCCTCTCAGGGTTCGGGTCTTGAGGAGCAGTACTTC. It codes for CASSASQGSGLEEQYF.

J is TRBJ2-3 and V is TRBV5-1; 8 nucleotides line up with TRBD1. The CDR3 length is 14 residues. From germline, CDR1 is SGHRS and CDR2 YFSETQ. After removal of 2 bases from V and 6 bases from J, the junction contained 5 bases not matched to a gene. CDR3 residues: CASSLRTGRDTQYF. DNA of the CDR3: TGCGCCAGCAGCTTACGGACAGGGAGGGATACGCAGTATTTT.

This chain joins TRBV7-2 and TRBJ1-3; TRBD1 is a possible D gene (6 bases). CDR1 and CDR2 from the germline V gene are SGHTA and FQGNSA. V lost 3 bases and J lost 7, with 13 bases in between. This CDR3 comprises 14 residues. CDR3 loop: CASSFIGTSNTIYF. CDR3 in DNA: TGTGCCAGCAGCTTTATAGGGACATCGAACACCATATATTTT. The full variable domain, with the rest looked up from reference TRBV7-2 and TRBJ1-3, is GAGVSQSPSNKVTEKGKDVELRCDPISGHTALYWYRQSLGQGLEFLIYFQGNSAPDKSGLPSDRFSAERTGGSVSTLTIQRTQQEDSAVYLCASSFIGTSNTIYFGEGSWLTVV.